This T cell receptor beta chain comes out of a study of blood T cell repertoires in COVID-19. This CDR3 contains 14 residues. Looked up from germline, CDR1 is SGHNT and CDR2 is YYREEE (reference sequence). V trimming: 4 bases; J trimming: 5 bases; junction bases outside the gene matches: 4. Measured with immunoSEQ multiplex PCR; TCRdb has only the in-frame clones, and not every one. The sample includes about 120,000 clones, more than 75% of them seen just once. The specimen sequenced was peripheral blood. The receptor comes from a woman aged 40-49 years with acute or convalescent COVID-19. The rearrangement uses TRBV5-4 and TRBJ1-2; TRBD1 matches at 11 bases. This CDR3 is CASSPGTGGYGYTF. The CDR3 DNA reads TGTGCCAGCAGCCCCGGGACAGGGGGGTATGGCTACACCTTC.